Each of the 32 T cell receptor beta chains below was sequenced from the same sample in a study of regulatory and conventional T cells in RAG deficiency. Conventional CD4+ T cells were sorted from blood as CD25-low CD127-high cells. Sequencing was performed with immunoSEQ multiplex PCR; in TCRdb, only in-frame clones are kept and a portion is missing. The sample lists under 25,000 clones; 95% to 97% were seen once. These data also formed part of another study, on regulatory T cells. That source adds: The primer mix had 52 TRBV and 13 TRBJ primers.

Material: CD25- CD4+ T cells sorted from blood. The receptors here all came from a human donor in good health.

The genes are TRBV6-5 and TRBJ1-2, with no clear D. The CDR3 sequence is 14 residues long. Deletions cut 7 bases from V and 7 bases from J, with 19 bases between. From germline, CDR1 is MNHEY and CDR2 SVGAGI. DNA for the CDR3: TGTGCCAGCAACAATTTAGGCAGGATCGGTGGCTACACCTTC. Protein product: CASNNLGRIGGYTF.

The chain uses TRBV7-6 and TRBJ1-1; TRBD1 aligns across 9 bases. Germline CDR1 reads SGHVS; CDR2 reads FNYEAQ. V gave up 9 bases and J gave up 6 bases; unmatched junction bases: 14. The CDR3 covers 15 residues. CDR3 DNA sequence: TGTGCCAGGCCGGGACAGGGACGGAGTCGGCCTGAAGCTTTCTTT. Translated, it gives CARPGQGRSRPEAFF.

The chain combines TRBV7-3 with TRBJ2-1, with 8 positions matching TRBD1. Losses at the gene ends were 5 bases for V and 0 bases for J; bases not matched to a gene: 3. Germline V gene data show CDR1 as SGHTA and CDR2 as FQGTGA. CDR3 length: 15 amino acids. Here the CDR3 DNA reads TGTGCCAGCAGCCCTACAGGGGGCTCCTACAATGAGCAGTTCTTC. Its translation: CASSPTGGSYNEQFF.

The chain carries TRBV2 and TRBJ2-1; 7 nucleotides match TRBD1. Germline CDR1 is SNHLY and CDR2 is FYNNEI. The CDR3 is 13 amino acids. Trimming took 7 bases from V and 4 from J; bases not matched to a gene: 4. CDR3 protein: CASTKTGYNEQFF. In DNA form, the CDR3 reads TGTGCCAGCACCAAGACAGGGTACAATGAGCAGTTCTTC.

This clone has only one observation. The chain recombines TRBV7-6 with TRBJ1-1; TRBD1 aligns across 7 bases. The CDR3 extends over 12 amino acids. V was pared by 4 bases and J by 7 bases, with 3 bases of the junction left unmatched. The germline V gene encodes CDR1 SGHVS and CDR2 FNYEAQ. CDR3 protein: CASSSRDSEAFF. The DNA for the CDR3 is TGTGCCAGCAGCTCCCGGGACAGTGAAGCTTTCTTT.

This clone was observed once. This chain joins TRBV5-4 and TRBJ2-1, with TRBD1 as a possible D gene (5 bases). Germline lookup yields CDR1 SGHNT and CDR2 YYREEE (reference sequence). V was shortened by 6 bases and J by 2 bases, with 12 bases between the two germline ends. This CDR3 has 14 residues. The CDR3 DNA is TGTGCCAGCATCCCCCCAGGGCCCTACAATGAGCAGTTCTTC. Translated, it gives CASIPPGPYNEQFF.

V and J are TRBV28 and TRBJ1-6, with 9 bases fitting TRBD1. This CDR3 region has 20 residues. Germline V gene lookup returns CDR1 MDHEN and CDR2 SYDVKM. V trimming: 7 bases; J trimming: 0 bases; junction bases outside the gene matches: 16. Written as DNA, the CDR3 is TGTGCCAGCAACCAACCGATCGGGACAGGGACTGGCTCCTATAATTCACCCCTCCACTTT. Amino acid sequence: CASNQPIGTGTGSYNSPLHF.

CDR3 in DNA: TGTGCCAGCTCACGGACTAGCGGGGGGGCAAATGAGCAGTTCTTC. Protein: CASSRTSGGANEQFF. The chain has TRBV18 and TRBJ2-1; 15 bases match TRBD2. Looked up from germline, CDR1 is KGHSH and CDR2 is LQKENI. The CDR3 is 15 residues long. The junction had 2 bases not matched to a gene; V was cut back by 4 bases and J by 7 bases.

The J gene is TRBJ1-2, the V gene TRBV2; maybe TRBD1 (6 bases). This CDR3 comprises 17 residues. The germline gives CDR1 SNHLY, CDR2 FYNNEI. V gave up 6 bases and J gave up 4 bases, with 24 bases separating them. The CDR3 region is CASSPPRGGIRVYGYTF. DNA for the CDR3: TGTGCCAGCAGCCCCCCCCGCGGGGGCATCAGAGTCTATGGCTACACCTTC.

This chain joins TRBV19 and TRBJ1-2, with D perhaps matching TRBD1 (5 bases). Per germline, CDR1 LNHDA and CDR2 SQIVND (reference sequence). Trimming took 1 base from V and 3 from J, leaving 6 bases between them. The CDR3 covers 13 residues. The CDR3 bases are TGTGCCAGTAGTATAGGCAGGGACTATGGCTACACCTTC. Protein sequence: CASSIGRDYGYTF.

The chain combines TRBV7-3 with TRBJ2-1; a possible D gene is TRBD1 (5 bases). Germline assignment: CDR1 SGHTA and CDR2 FQGTGA. V was cut by 3 bases and J by 5 bases, with 20 bases left in between. CDR3 size: 17 residues. In DNA form, the CDR3 reads TGTGCCAGCAGCTTCGACGCAGGGATCTCTAAGAACAATGAGCAGTTCTTC. Translation: CASSFDAGISKNNEQFF. Complete variable domain (other parts from reference TRBV7-3 and TRBJ2-1): GAGVSQTPSNKVTEKGKYVELRCDPISGHTALYWYRQSLGQGPEFLIYFQGTGAADDSGLPNDRFFAVRPEGSVSTLKIQRTERGDSAVYLCASSFDAGISKNNEQFFGPGTRLTVL.

The V gene is TRBV2, the J gene TRBJ2-7, with D unresolved. In germline, CDR1 is SNHLY, CDR2 FYNNEI. V lost 6 bases and J lost 1, with 13 bases in between. The CDR3 totals 14 residues. CDR3 in DNA: TGTGCCAGCAGGGTCAATCAGATTTCCTACGAGCAGTACTTC. Protein sequence: CASRVNQISYEQYF.

The CDR3 region has the DNA TGTGCCAGCTCACCGCTGCAGAAGAATAATTCACCCCTCCACTTT. This translates into CASSPLQKNNSPLHF. The chain is built from TRBV18 and TRBJ1-6; D is unclear. Germline lookup yields CDR1 KGHSH and CDR2 LQKENI. V was pared by 3 bases and J by 5 bases, with 11 bases between. This CDR3 spans 15 amino acids.

The rearrangement uses TRBV10-3 and TRBJ2-7; TRBD1 matches 7 bases. This CDR3 has 13 residues. CDR1 is ENHRY, CDR2 SYGVKD, per germline. The V segment lost 9 bases and the J segment 0 bases; nucleotides outside the gene matches: 5. The CDR3 DNA is TGTGCCATTACATGGGACAGCTCCTACGAGCAGTACTTC. This gives the protein CAITWDSSYEQYF.

As regards this clone: The junction does not match germline at one end; this may be a read error. The same CDR3 also results from other DNA sequences found in this sample. This chain uses TRBV6-5 with TRBJ1-6; D is uncertain. CDR3 size: 15 residues. Germline loops: CDR1 MNHEY, CDR2 SVGAGI. CDR3 sequence reads: CASSPMSSYNSPLHF. The CDR3 DNA is TGTGCCAGCAGCCCCATGAGCTCCTATAATTCCCCCCTCCACTTT.

With respect to this clone: Other DNA sequences in the same sample also yield this CDR3. The chain employs TRBV5-1 and TRBJ2-2, with 9 nucleotides matching TRBD2. The CDR3 spans 16 residues. Germline CDR1 reads SGHRS; CDR2 reads YFSETQ. Unmatched junction bases numbered 3, after V lost 2 bases and J lost 1 base. DNA for the CDR3: TGCGCCAGCAGCTTTTTAGCGGGAGTGAACACCGGGGAGCTGTTTTTT. Translation gives CASSFLAGVNTGELFF.

V usage is TRBV6-6 and J usage is TRBJ2-1, with TRBD2 matching 10 bases. The CDR3 sequence is 16 residues long. Germline assignment: CDR1 MNHNY and CDR2 SVGAGI (reference sequence). The trim removed 7 bases at V and 2 bases at J, leaving 8 bases unmatched. Here the CDR3 reads CASMSLAGDPYNEQFF. CDR3 coding DNA: TGTGCCAGCATGTCGCTAGCGGGGGATCCCTACAATGAGCAGTTCTTC.

This clone is a singleton in its sample. DNA for the CDR3: TGTGCCAGCAGCTCCCTCAATGAGCAGTTCTTC. It is translated as CASSSLNEQFF. This chain uses TRBV25-1 with TRBJ2-1; no definite D call. Trimming cost V 6 bases and J 6 bases, with 6 bases left between them. This CDR3 contains 11 residues. Germline loops: CDR1 MGHDK, CDR2 SYGVNS.

The genes are TRBV25-1 and TRBJ1-5; the D gene is possibly TRBD1 (5 bases). Per germline, CDR1 MGHDK and CDR2 SYGVNS. V was pared by 6 bases and J by 6 bases, with 9 bases between. CDR3 length: 12 residues. The CDR3 spells CASRQEFQPQHF. As DNA, the CDR3 is TGTGCCAGCAGACAGGAGTTTCAGCCCCAGCATTTT.

The gene calls are TRBV5-1 and TRBJ2-3, with D perhaps TRBD1 (5 bases). The CDR3 runs 15 residues. V lost 3 bases and J lost 2, with 13 bases in between. From germline, CDR1 is SGHRS and CDR2 YFSETQ. CDR3 nucleotides: TGCGCCAGCAGCTGGAAGGCAGGGCCCACAGATACGCAGTATTTT. Protein product: CASSWKAGPTDTQYF.

The chain uses TRBV4-1 and TRBJ1-1; 9 bases map to TRBD1. Germline CDR1 MGHRA, CDR2 YSYEKL. CDR3 size: 19 residues. The J segment lost 0 bases and the V segment lost 5 bases, leaving 16 bases of the junction unmatched. This CDR3 is CASSIRTGEVALMNTEAFF. The CDR3 DNA reads TGCGCCAGCAGCATACGGACAGGGGAGGTGGCTCTGATGAACACTGAAGCTTTCTTT.

The V gene is TRBV6-4, the J gene TRBJ2-5, with 8 bases lining up with TRBD1. Unmatched junction bases numbered 4, after V lost 4 bases and J lost 3 bases. The CDR3 covers 14 residues. Germline CDR1 and CDR2: MRHNA and SNTAGT. The CDR3 region is CASSVTGGEETQYF. In DNA form, the CDR3 reads TGTGCCAGCAGTGTCACAGGGGGAGAAGAGACCCAGTACTTC.

This chain links TRBV5-6 with TRBJ1-1; D might be TRBD1 (5 bases). V was clipped by 0 bases and J by 2 bases, with 11 bases between them. Germline loops: CDR1 SGHDT, CDR2 YYEEEE. The CDR3 loop spans 15 amino acids. The CDR3 DNA follows: TGTGCCAGCAGCTTGGAGGGACTGGGAAACACTGAAGCTTTCTTT. Its translation is CASSLEGLGNTEAFF.

The chain links TRBV19 to TRBJ1-1, with D unclear. In germline, CDR1 is LNHDA, CDR2 SQIVND (reference sequence). This CDR3 has 15 residues. V lost 4 bases, J lost 3 bases, and 15 bases lay in between. This chain's CDR3 is CASSTNPQGDTEAFF. The CDR3 DNA reads as TGTGCCAGTAGTACCAACCCACAAGGAGACACTGAAGCTTTCTTT.

The V call is TRBV10-3, the J call TRBJ1-1, with D possibly TRBD1 on 6 matching bases. The CDR3 covers 16 residues. Trimming pared 0 bases from V and 4 bases from J, leaving 15 bases between. CDR1 and CDR2 (germline): ENHRY, SYGVKD. The CDR3 sequence is CAISESSPRGGTEAFF. The CDR3 nucleotides are TGTGCCATCAGTGAGTCGTCCCCCAGGGGCGGCACTGAAGCTTTCTTT.

V gene TRBV30 combines with J gene TRBJ2-4, with 7 bases aligning to TRBD2. CDR3 size: 12 residues. V lost 4 bases, J lost 6 bases, and 3 bases stayed unmatched. CDR1 and CDR2 from the germline V gene are GTSNPN and SVGIG (reference sequence). In DNA form, the CDR3 reads TGTGCCTGGAACCCGGGGGGAAACATTCAGTACTTC. This translates into CAWNPGGNIQYF. The whole variable domain, filled in from reference TRBV30 and TRBJ2-4, reads SQTIHQWPATLVQPVGSPLSLECTVEGTSNPNLYWYRQAAGRGLQLLFYSVGIGQISSEVPQNLSASRPQDRQFILSSKKLLLSDSGFYLCAWNPGGNIQYFGAGTRLSVL.

This chain joins TRBV7-7 and TRBJ1-4, with TRBD1 identical over 11 bases. The V gene end was trimmed by 6 bases and the J gene end by 2 bases; junction bases not matched to a gene: 2. The CDR3 extends over 15 amino acids. Germline lookup yields CDR1 SSHAT and CDR2 FNYEAQ (reference sequence). CDR3 sequence reads: CASSRDRGTNEKLFF. The CDR3 DNA follows: TGTGCCAGCAGTCGGGACAGGGGGACTAATGAAAAACTGTTTTTT.

The genes are TRBV7-3 and TRBJ1-1; tentative D call: TRBD1 (5 bases). V was shortened by 1 base and J by 0 bases, with 9 bases between the two germline ends. The CDR3 totals 15 residues. CDR1 is SGHTA and CDR2 is FQGTGA in the germline V gene. The CDR3 bases are TGTGCCAGCAGCTTAAAGGGGTCTATGAACACTGAAGCTTTCTTT. Its protein product is CASSLKGSMNTEAFF.

V usage is TRBV6-5 and J usage is TRBJ1-5; 7 nucleotides agree with TRBD1. Germline V gene data show CDR1 as MNHEY and CDR2 as SVGAGI. Trimming cost V 5 bases and J 4 bases; bases outside gene matches: 5. This CDR3 contains 14 residues. CDR3 DNA sequence: TGTGCCAGCAGTAGACAGGGCGGAAATCAGCCCCAGCATTTT. Its translation: CASSRQGGNQPQHF.

The chain recombines TRBV10-3 with TRBJ1-2; 11 nucleotides line up with TRBD1. Germline V gene lookup returns CDR1 ENHRY and CDR2 SYGVKD. J was trimmed by 2 bases and V by 6 bases; bases with no gene match: 2. The CDR3 loop spans 14 amino acids. The CDR3 DNA reads TGTGCCATCAGCGGGGACAGGGGGAACTATGGCTACACCTTC. Translating gives CAISGDRGNYGYTF.

This clone was seen a single time. The sample contains more than one DNA sequence encoding this CDR3. The chain recombines TRBV5-1 with TRBJ2-4, with D unresolved. The CDR3 length is 15 residues. Between the trimmed V and J ends, which lost 1 base and 1 base, there was a span of 9 bases. CDR1 is SGHRS, CDR2 YFSETQ, per germline. Here the CDR3 DNA reads TGCGCCAGCAGCTTGACACCCCTGGCCAAAAACATTCAGTACTTC. Translated: CASSLTPLAKNIQYF.

As concerns this clone: Other DNA variants within this sample encode the same CDR3. The V gene is TRBV30, the J gene TRBJ1-5; no firm D call. The CDR3 runs to 14 residues. V was pared by 1 base and J by 1 base, with 8 bases between. The V gene's germline CDR1 is GTSNPN and CDR2 SVGIG (reference sequence). CDR3 nucleotide sequence: TGTGCCTGGAGTGGGAGGGTGAGCAATCAGCCCCAGCATTTT. This encodes CAWSGRVSNQPQHF. Together with reference TRBV30 and TRBJ1-5, the CDR3 gives the full variable domain: SQTIHQWPATLVQPVGSPLSLECTVEGTSNPNLYWYRQAAGRGLQLLFYSVGIGQISSEVPQNLSASRPQDRQFILSSKKLLLSDSGFYLCAWSGRVSNQPQHFGDGTRLSIL.